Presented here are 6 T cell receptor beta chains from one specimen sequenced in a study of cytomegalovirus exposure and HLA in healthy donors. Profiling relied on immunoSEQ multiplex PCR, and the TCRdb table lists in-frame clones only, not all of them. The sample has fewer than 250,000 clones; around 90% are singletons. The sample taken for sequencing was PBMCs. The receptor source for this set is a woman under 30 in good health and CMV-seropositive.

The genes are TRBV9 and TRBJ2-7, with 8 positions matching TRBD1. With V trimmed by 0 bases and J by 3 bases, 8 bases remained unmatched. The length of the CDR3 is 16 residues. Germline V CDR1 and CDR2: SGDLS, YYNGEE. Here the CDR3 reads CASSVGTGFLGYEQYF. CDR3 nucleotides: TGTGCCAGCAGCGTAGGGACAGGGTTTCTTGGCTACGAGCAGTACTTC.

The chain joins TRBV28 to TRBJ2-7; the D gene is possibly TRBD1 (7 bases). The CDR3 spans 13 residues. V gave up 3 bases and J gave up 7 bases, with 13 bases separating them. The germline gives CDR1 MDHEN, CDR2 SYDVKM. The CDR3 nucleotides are TGTGCCAGCAGTTTGCGGGACAGTACTGAGCAGTACTTC. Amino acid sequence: CASSLRDSTEQYF.

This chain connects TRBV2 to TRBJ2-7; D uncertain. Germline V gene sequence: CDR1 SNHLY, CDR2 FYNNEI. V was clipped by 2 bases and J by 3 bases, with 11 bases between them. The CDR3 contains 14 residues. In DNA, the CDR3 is TGTGCCAGCAGTGAATGGCAGTCCGACTACGAGCAGTACTTC. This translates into CASSEWQSDYEQYF.

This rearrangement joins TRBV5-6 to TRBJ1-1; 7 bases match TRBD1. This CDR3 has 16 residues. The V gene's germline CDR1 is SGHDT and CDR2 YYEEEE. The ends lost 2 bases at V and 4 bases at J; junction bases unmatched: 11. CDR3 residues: CASSLDPRGRGTEAFF. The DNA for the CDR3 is TGTGCCAGCAGCTTAGATCCAAGGGGGCGGGGCACTGAAGCTTTCTTT.

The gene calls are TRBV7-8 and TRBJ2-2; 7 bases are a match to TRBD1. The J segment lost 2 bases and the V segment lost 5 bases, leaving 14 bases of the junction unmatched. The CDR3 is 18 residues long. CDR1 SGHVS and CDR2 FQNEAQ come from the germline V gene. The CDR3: CASSPSRDSLLNTGELFF. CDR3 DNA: TGTGCCAGCAGCCCCTCCCGGGACAGCCTCTTAAACACCGGGGAGCTGTTTTTT.

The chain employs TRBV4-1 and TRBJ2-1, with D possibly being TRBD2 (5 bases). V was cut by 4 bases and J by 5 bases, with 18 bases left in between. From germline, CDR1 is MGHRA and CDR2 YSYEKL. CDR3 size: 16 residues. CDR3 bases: TGCGCCAGCAGCCTAGAAACTAGAGGGCAAAACAATGAGCAGTTCTTC. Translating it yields CASSLETRGQNNEQFF.